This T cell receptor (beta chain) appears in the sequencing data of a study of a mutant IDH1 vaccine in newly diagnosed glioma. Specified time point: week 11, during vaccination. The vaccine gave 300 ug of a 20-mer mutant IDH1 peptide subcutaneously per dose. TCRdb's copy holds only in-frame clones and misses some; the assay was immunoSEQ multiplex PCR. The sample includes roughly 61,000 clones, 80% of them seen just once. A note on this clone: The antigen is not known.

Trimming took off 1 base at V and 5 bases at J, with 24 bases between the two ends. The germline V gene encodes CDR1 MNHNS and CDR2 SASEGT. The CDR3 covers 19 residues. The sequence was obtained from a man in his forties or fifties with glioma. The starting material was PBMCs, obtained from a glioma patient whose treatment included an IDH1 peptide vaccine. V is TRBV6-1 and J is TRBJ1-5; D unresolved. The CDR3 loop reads CASSEGAPGVPSFDQPQHF. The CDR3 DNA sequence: TGTGCCAGCAGTGAAGGGGCCCCCGGGGTCCCAAGTTTTGATCAGCCCCAGCATTTT.